This T cell receptor beta chain was sequenced for a study of blood T cells in healthy people across ages. Broader study findings: A roughly linear fall in TCR beta diversity per million T cells was seen with increasing age.

A few counts support this clonotype. No antigen is known for it. CDR3 length: 15 residues. Germline assignment: CDR1 MNHNS and CDR2 SASEGT. V shed 7 bases, J shed 4 bases, and the junction held 13 bases outside the gene matches. For every donor, a draw yielded ten milliliters of peripheral blood. Per-sample yields of isolated PBMCs were at least 6 million. Together with a sample-barcoded 5' primer, a J-beta primer mix was included in a second PCR lasting about 7 to 11 cycles. Via MiXCR, TCRdb re-called the 5' RACE reads, giving one row per CDR3 protein. The table records about 700,000 distinct CDR3 sequences, about 30% of them present only once.

The chain recombines TRBV6-1 with TRBJ2-7; 7 nucleotides agree with TRBD1. The clonotype was recovered from a woman aged 80 or older in good health. The sample consisted of blood. CDR3 DNA sequence: TGTGCCAGCACCCCAATAGAACAGGGGTGTTACGAGCAGTACTTC. Translation gives CASTPIEQGCYEQYF.